The 3 T cell receptor beta chains listed next were all sequenced from one sample in a study of blood T cell repertoires in COVID-19. Sequenced by immunoSEQ multiplex PCR; TCRdb stores in-frame clones only, minus some. The sample has some 160,000 clones, around 79% seen once. Material: peripheral blood. The receptors shown here come from a man aged 45-65 years with active or convalescent COVID-19.

The J gene is TRBJ2-1, the V gene TRBV10-3; D ambiguous. The CDR3 has 15 residues. Trimming removed 0 bases from V and 0 bases from J, with 6 bases in between. Germline lookup yields CDR1 ENHRY and CDR2 SYGVKD. The CDR3 reads CAISESADSYNEQFF. CDR3 bases: TGTGCCATCAGTGAGTCGGCGGACTCCTACAATGAGCAGTTCTTC.

This chain links TRBV9 with TRBJ2-7; a weak D match, TRBD1 (9 bases). Germline-derived CDR1 and CDR2 are SGDLS and YYNGEE. This CDR3 is 21 amino acids long. V lost 1 base and J lost 6, with 35 bases in between. The CDR3 loop reads CASSVSVAGTGYGGRPAEQYF. DNA of the CDR3: TGTGCCAGCAGCGTATCCGTTGCCGGGACAGGGTATGGCGGGAGGCCGGCCGAGCAGTACTTC.

J is TRBJ2-2 and V is TRBV19; the match to TRBD1 covers 7 bases. CDR1 is LNHDA, CDR2 SQIVND, per germline (reference sequence). Trimming at V came to 4 bases and at J to 7 bases, leaving 3 bases not matched to a gene. CDR3 length equals 13 residues. CDR3 loop: CASSKGTVGELFF. CDR3 sequence (DNA): TGTGCCAGTAGTAAAGGGACAGTCGGGGAGCTGTTTTTT.